Following are 4 T cell receptor beta chains from one sample sequenced in a study of identical twins (TCRdb year 2016). Library prep was done by 5' RACE. Sequenced using an Illumina HiSeq 2000. TCRdb's own reprocessing of the public reads used fastp at Q25 and MiXCR and kept productive beta chains. Rows with a matching CDR3 protein are joined into one entry that keeps the most common DNA and genes. The sample table shows under 300,000 distinct CDR3 sequences, and approximately 8.3% are seen once. In total, the top ten clones hold 3% of the sample. In addition, the sample was reused for a study of yellow fever vaccine responses in identical twins.

What was sequenced was CD8+ T cells sorted from blood. The receptor source for this set is a woman aged 18-35 years in good health.

This clonotype came up many times. This chain uses TRBV3-1 with TRBJ2-3, with 7 bases that match TRBD2. The CDR3 sequence is 16 residues long. The trim removed 0 bases at V and 1 base at J, leaving 4 bases unmatched. Germline V gives CDR1 LGHDT, CDR2 YNNKEL (reference sequence). CDR3 bases: TGTGCCAGCAGCCAAGAACTAAGCGGGGGCACAGATACGCAGTATTTT. Its protein is CASSQELSGGTDTQYF.

This sequence joins TRBV9 and TRBJ1-2, with TRBD1 identical over 9 bases. V lost 4 bases, J lost 6 bases, and 7 bases stayed unmatched. Germline assignment: CDR1 SGDLS and CDR2 YYNGEE. The CDR3 has 14 residues. The CDR3 sequence is CASSPRTGENGYTF. The CDR3 coding sequence is TGTGCCAGCAGCCCGAGGACAGGGGAGAATGGCTACACCTTC.

A few counts support this clonotype. V usage is TRBV3-1 and J usage is TRBJ2-3; tentatively, D is TRBD2 (5 bases). V was clipped by 1 base and J by 4 bases, with 15 bases between them. CDR1 LGHDT and CDR2 YNNKEL come from the germline V gene (reference sequence). The CDR3 consists of 16 residues. DNA for the CDR3: TGTGCCAGCAGCCAAGGTGGACTTCTAAACGCAGATACGCAGTATTTT. It encodes CASSQGGLLNADTQYF.

This chain links TRBV7-2 with TRBJ2-3; 7 bases align to TRBD2. The CDR3 loop spans 17 amino acids. V lost 6 bases and J lost 5; bases outside the gene matches: 17. Germline assignment: CDR1 SGHTA and CDR2 FQGNSA. The CDR3 DNA reads TGTGCCAGCAGTCGAGAGGGGCTAGCGGTTCGGGAAGATACGCAGTATTTT. Amino acid sequence: CASSREGLAVREDTQYF.